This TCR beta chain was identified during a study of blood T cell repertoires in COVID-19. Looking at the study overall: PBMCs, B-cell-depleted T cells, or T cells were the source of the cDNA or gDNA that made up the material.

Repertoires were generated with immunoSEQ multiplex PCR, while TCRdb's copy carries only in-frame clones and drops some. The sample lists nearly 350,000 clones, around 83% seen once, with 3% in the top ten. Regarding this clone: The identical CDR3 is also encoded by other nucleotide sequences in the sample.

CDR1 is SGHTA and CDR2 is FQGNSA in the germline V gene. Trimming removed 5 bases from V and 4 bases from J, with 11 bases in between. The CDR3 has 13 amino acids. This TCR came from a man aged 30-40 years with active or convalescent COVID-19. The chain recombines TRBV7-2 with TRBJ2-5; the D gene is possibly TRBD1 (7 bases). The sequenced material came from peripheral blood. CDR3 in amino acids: CASSRQGGETQYF. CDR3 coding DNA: TGTGCCAGCAGCCGACAGGGAGGAGAGACCCAGTACTTC.